What follows are 26 T cell receptor beta chains derived from one specimen sequenced in a study of breast tumors, draining lymph nodes, adjacent tissues. TCRdb re-derived calls from the multiplex PCR reads in MiXCR, one entry per CDR3 protein. Of under 150,000 distinct CDR3 sequences in the sample, over 20% were seen once. Axillary draining lymph nodes of breast cancer patients supplied the node samples. The sample taken for sequencing was axillary lymph node tissue. The source of these receptors is a female donor with breast cancer. Some clones in this sample may be carry-over from other donors' samples.

This clonotype was counted only a few times. V is TRBV10-3 and J is TRBJ1-5; D gene unclear. The V end lost 11 bases, the J end lost 6 bases, and 14 bases lay between the germline ends. Germline CDR1 ENHRY, CDR2 SYGVKD. This CDR3 is built from 12 residues. The CDR3 coding sequence is TGTGCCGCAGGAACGGGGAGTCAGCCCCAGCATTTT. It yields the protein CAAGTGSQPQHF.

The table lists this clonotype with many counts. The chain recombines TRBV12-3 or TRBV12-4 with TRBJ1-3, with D possibly matching TRBD1 (5 bases). V was pared by 6 bases and J by 0 bases, with 15 bases between. The CDR3 sequence is 16 residues long. The CDR3 here is CASRNSDISSGNTIYF. CDR3 DNA sequence: TGTGCCAGCAGGAACTCGGACATCAGCTCTGGAAACACCATATATTTT.

This clonotype appeared many times. The chain recombines TRBV19 with TRBJ2-3; 9 positions agree with TRBD2. This CDR3 is built from 14 residues. V dropped 4 bases and J dropped 5; count of bases not matched to a gene: 4. Germline V CDR1 and CDR2: LNHDA, SQIVND (reference sequence). CDR3 loop: CASSRGGRGDTQYF. CDR3 DNA: TGTGCCAGTAGTAGGGGCGGGAGGGGAGATACGCAGTATTTT. Full variable domain (missing parts from reference TRBV19 and TRBJ2-3): DGGITQSPKYLFRKEGQNVTLSCEQNLNHDAMYWYRQDPGQGLRLIYYSQIVNDFQKGDIAEGYSVSREKKESFPLTVTSAQKNPTAFYLCASSRGGRGDTQYFGPGTRLTVL.

This clonotype was counted at least ten times. The rearrangement uses TRBV10-3 and TRBJ2-3, with 10 bases identical to TRBD2. With V trimmed by 4 bases and J by 5 bases, 6 bases remained unmatched. The germline V gene encodes CDR1 ENHRY and CDR2 SYGVKD. The CDR3 is made up of 15 amino acids. Here the CDR3 DNA reads TGTGCCATCAGTGGGCTAGCGGGAGTCATAGATACGCAGTATTTT. It encodes CAISGLAGVIDTQYF.

There are many counts of this clonotype. The chain combines TRBV7-9 with TRBJ2-2, with no clear D. The CDR3 is 11 residues long. Germline V CDR1 and CDR2: SEHNR, FQNEAQ (reference sequence). Trimming shortened V by 5 bases and J by 9 bases, and 7 bases separated the two germline ends. CDR3 sequence (DNA): TGTGCCAGCAGCAGCGTGCGGGAGCTGTTTTTT. Protein: CASSSVRELFF.

As for this clonotype: This may come from a read error, since a much larger clone is one base off. The CDR3 ends on some other residue instead of the conserved phenylalanine or tryptophan, so this is likely a read error. V usage is TRBV3-1 and J usage is TRBJ2-5; D is uncertain. Per the germline V gene, CDR1 is LGHDT and CDR2 is YNNKEL (reference sequence). This CDR3 is built from 13 residues. V was pared by 1 base and J by 4 bases, with 7 bases between. CDR3 sequence reads: CASSQAGLETQYL. CDR3 nucleotides: TGTGCCAGCAGCCAAGCGGGCTTAGAGACCCAGTACCTC.

Turning to this clonotype: A much larger clone lies one base from this, so it may be a read error. The chain carries TRBV13 and TRBJ2-1; 7 bases fit TRBD2. TRBJ2-7 matches the DNA end more closely, so the J call is doubtful. CDR3 length: 16 residues. Germline V gene lookup returns CDR1 PRHDT and CDR2 FYEKMQ (reference sequence). The CDR3 sequence is CASSSPMAGVINEQYF. The CDR3 bases are TGTGCCAGCAGCTCCCCCATGGCGGGAGTTATCAATGAGCAGTACTTC.

This clonotype has at least ten counts. The chain uses TRBV20-1 and TRBJ1-6; D call uncertain. V was cut by 1 base and J by 7 bases, with 14 bases left in between. Germline V gives CDR1 DFQATT, CDR2 SNEGSKA (reference sequence). This CDR3 has 15 residues. The chain's CDR3 is CSARGVGGFNSPLHF. CDR3 nucleotide sequence: TGCAGTGCTAGAGGGGTCGGAGGGTTCAATTCACCCCTCCACTTT.

This clonotype has a handful of counts. V usage is TRBV19 and J usage is TRBJ2-7; D might be TRBD2 (6 bases). Germline V gives CDR1 LNHDA, CDR2 SQIVND (reference sequence). Trimming removed 10 bases from V and 0 bases from J, with 16 bases in between. The CDR3 runs 14 residues. The DNA for the CDR3 is TGTGCCACCAGTAGCGGCTCAGGCTCCTACGAGCAGTACTTC. Translated, it gives CATSSGSGSYEQYF.

This clonotype has a count of ten or more. The chain uses TRBV6-1 and TRBJ2-7, with 8 bases matching TRBD1. This CDR3 has 16 amino acids. Per the germline V gene, CDR1 is MNHNS and CDR2 is SASEGT. Trimming removed 8 bases from V and 0 bases from J; junction bases left unmatched: 12. The CDR3, as DNA: TGTGCCAGCCAGGAGCTGACAGGGGACCCCTCCTACGAGCAGTACTTC. Residues: CASQELTGDPSYEQYF.

This clonotype was picked up many times. The genes are TRBV6-5 and TRBJ2-5, with D possibly called TRBD1 or TRBD2 (5 bases each). Trimming pared 2 bases from V and 5 bases from J, leaving 12 bases between. Germline CDR1 and CDR2: MNHEY and SVGAGI. The CDR3 totals 14 residues. Here the CDR3 DNA reads TGTGCCAGCAGTTACGGGTGGGACGCCGAGACCCAGTACTTC. Its translation: CASSYGWDAETQYF.

This clonotype was recorded many times. This chain links TRBV2 with TRBJ2-3; 9 bases match TRBD1. Germline CDR1 SNHLY, CDR2 FYNNEI. The CDR3 consists of 12 residues. With 8 bases clipped from V and 6 bases from J, the junction kept 3 bases outside the gene matches. CDR3 in DNA: TGTGCCAGCGGGACAGGGCGGGATACGCAGTATTTT. It is translated as CASGTGRDTQYF.

This clonotype occurred many times. This rearrangement joins TRBV5-8 to TRBJ2-1; 9 bases line up with TRBD1. CDR1 and CDR2 from the germline V gene are SGHTS and YDEGEE. Trimming took 1 base from V and 7 from J; bases not matched to a gene: 3. The CDR3 loop spans 14 amino acids. The CDR3 loop is CASSLWTGVNEQFF. CDR3 in DNA: TGTGCCAGCAGCTTGTGGACAGGGGTTAATGAGCAGTTCTTC.

About this clonotype: This CDR3 is missing its conserved last phenylalanine or tryptophan, likely due to a read error. This chain connects TRBV12-5 to TRBJ1-2, with 8 bases matching TRBD1. V was pared by 6 bases and J by 8 bases, with 14 bases of the junction left unmatched. Germline CDR1 LGHNT, CDR2 FRNRAP. This CDR3 contains 15 residues. This chain's CDR3 is CASGSPPRGRGGYTL. CDR3 nucleotides: TGTGCTAGTGGCTCCCCTCCCAGGGGGCGCGGCGGCTACACCCTC.

This clonotype was observed at least ten times. The chain joins TRBV6-1 to TRBJ2-7; 7 nucleotides agree with TRBD1. V was pared by 6 bases and J by 2 bases, with 13 bases of the junction left unmatched. The CDR3 extends over 16 amino acids. CDR1 and CDR2 (germline): MNHNS, SASEGT. The CDR3 region is CASSDSGTVETYEQYF. DNA of the CDR3: TGTGCCAGCAGCGATTCCGGGACAGTGGAAACCTACGAGCAGTACTTC.

This clonotype showed up many times. The chain links TRBV5-1 to TRBJ1-2; tentative D call: TRBD1 (6 bases). CDR3 length: 16 residues. Germline V gives CDR1 SGHRS, CDR2 YFSETQ. The germline V and J ends were trimmed by 2 bases and 4 bases, with 18 bases remaining between them. Here the CDR3 reads CASSFTGPYGSYGYTF. The CDR3 DNA follows: TGCGCCAGCAGCTTCACAGGGCCATACGGTTCCTATGGCTACACCTTC.

This clonotype showed up many times. The J gene is TRBJ2-1, the V gene TRBV3-1; D not resolved. Trimming took off 3 bases at V and 8 bases at J, with 8 bases between the two ends. In germline, CDR1 is LGHDT, CDR2 YNNKEL (reference sequence). The CDR3 spans 12 residues. In DNA, the CDR3 is TGTGCCAGCAGCCACTTCACCCATGAGCAGTTCTTC. Amino acid sequence: CASSHFTHEQFF.

This clonotype was seen at least ten times. The rearrangement links TRBV19 to TRBJ2-1; 7 nucleotides agree with TRBD1. The CDR3 contains 15 residues. Unmatched junction bases numbered 8, after V lost 3 bases and J lost 6 bases. CDR1 and CDR2 from the germline V gene are LNHDA and SQIVND (reference sequence). CDR3 bases: TGTGCCAGTAGTATCGACAAGACAGGGTTCAATGAGCAGTTCTTC. As protein: CASSIDKTGFNEQFF.

This clonotype came up a few times. The rearrangement uses TRBV4-2 and TRBJ2-4; the match to TRBD2 covers 9 bases. Losses at the gene ends were 2 bases for V and 6 bases for J; bases not matched to a gene: 8. The CDR3 extends over 16 amino acids. Germline V gene sequence: CDR1 LGHNA, CDR2 YNFKEQ. DNA for the CDR3: TGTGCCAGCAGCCAAAGTAGCGGGAGCCAGGGAAACATTCAGTACTTC. It is translated as CASSQSSGSQGNIQYF.

About this clonotype: The junction shows a germline mismatch at one end, possibly a read error. The chain is built from TRBV24-1 and TRBJ2-1; D possibly corresponds to TRBD2 (5 bases). The CDR3 runs to 17 residues. Germline V gives CDR1 KGHDR, CDR2 SFDVKD. CDR3 sequence: CATSDPRNRSGNNERFF. As DNA, the CDR3 is TGTGCCACCAGTGACCCACGTAATAGGAGCGGTAACAATGAGCGGTTCTTC.

This clonotype was observed at least ten times. The chain has TRBV5-4 and TRBJ2-5; possible D gene TRBD2, 6 bases. CDR1 SGHNT and CDR2 YYREEE come from the germline V gene (reference sequence). V was trimmed by 4 bases and J by 4 bases, leaving 11 bases between them. This CDR3 region has 13 residues. The CDR3 bases are TGTGCCAGCAGCCAGGACTATGGAGAGACCCAGTACTTC. Amino acids: CASSQDYGETQYF.

Ten or more counts support this clonotype. The chain joins TRBV5-6 to TRBJ2-7; D tentatively fits TRBD1 or TRBD2 (8 bases each). Looked up from germline, CDR1 is SGHDT and CDR2 is YYEEEE. CDR3 length: 16 residues. The V end was cut by 1 base, the J end by 6 bases, with 20 bases between. CDR3 nucleotides: TGTGCCAGCAGCTTGACAGGGGGTACTCTAGCGGGCGAGCAGTACTTC. Amino acid sequence: CASSLTGGTLAGEQYF.

The chain couples TRBV28 to TRBJ2-7; D is unclear. The CDR3 spans 13 residues. CDR1 MDHEN and CDR2 SYDVKM come from the germline V gene. The ends were cut back, 7 bases at V and 3 bases at J, with 13 bases in the middle. CDR3 amino acids: CASKTPPNYEQYF. The CDR3 nucleotides read TGTGCCAGCAAAACCCCCCCAAACTACGAGCAGTACTTC.

The chain recombines TRBV7-2 with TRBJ1-1, with D hard to call. V lost 1 base and J lost 11, with 11 bases in between. Per germline, CDR1 SGHTA and CDR2 FQGNSA. CDR3 size: 12 residues. This CDR3 reads CASSLDAEAAFF. The CDR3 DNA sequence: TGTGCCAGCAGCTTAGATGCAGAAGCGGCTTTCTTT.

This clonotype showed up many times. The chain links TRBV14 to TRBJ2-3; 10 bases match TRBD1. V was pared by 10 bases and J by 0 bases, with 16 bases of the junction left unmatched. CDR1 is SGHDN, CDR2 FVKESK, per germline. This CDR3 contains 18 residues. CDR3 DNA: TGTGCCACCTCATCCGGGACAGGGGTCTTATCTAGCACAGATACGCAGTATTTT. Its translation is CATSSGTGVLSSTDTQYF.

The sample holds many counts of this clonotype. The rearrangement links TRBV5-1 to TRBJ1-6, with D uncertain. Germline-derived CDR1 and CDR2 are SGHRS and YFSETQ. V was shortened by 0 bases and J by 8 bases, with 6 bases between the two germline ends. CDR3 size: 13 residues. The CDR3 sequence is CASSLGWDSPLHF. The CDR3 DNA reads as TGCGCCAGCAGCTTGGGATGGGATTCACCCCTCCACTTT.